Listed here are 6 T cell receptor beta chains from one sample, sequenced in a study of blood T cells in healthy people across ages. Next came a second PCR, run for roughly 7 to 12 cycles, which used a sample-barcoded 5' primer along with a J-beta primer mix. From the 5' RACE reads, TCRdb called clonotypes with MiXCR, one entry per CDR3 protein. The repertoire has 700,000 to 850,000 distinct CDR3 sequences, approximately 35% of them found once; the top ten carry approximately 13%. The sequencing input was blood. These receptors were taken from a man aged 18 to 29 in good health.

Notes on this clonotype: One junction end disagrees with the germline gene, perhaps due to a read error. This chain connects TRBV5-1 to TRBJ1-2, with 8 bases that match TRBD1. CDR3 length: 17 residues. Germline CDR1 is SGHRS and CDR2 is YFSETQ. In nucleotides, the CDR3 is TGCACCAGCAGCATAGCGATCACCGGGACAGGAATTTACGGCTACACCTTC. Protein product: CTSSIAITGTGIYGYTF.

V and J are TRBV10-3 and TRBJ1-4; D is possibly TRBD1 (5 bases). The CDR3 extends over 16 amino acids. Germline values: CDR1 ENHRY, CDR2 SYGVKD. Trimming removed 4 bases from V and 1 base from J, with 13 bases in between. CDR3 sequence reads: CAISVRRGETNEKLFF. The CDR3, as DNA: TGTGCCATCAGTGTACGTCGAGGGGAAACTAATGAAAAACTGTTTTTT.

V and J are TRBV10-3 and TRBJ1-1; D is uncertain. Germline V gene data show CDR1 as ENHRY and CDR2 as SYGVKD. Trimming pared 2 bases from V and 5 bases from J, leaving 6 bases between. This CDR3 comprises 12 residues. This CDR3 reads CAISEMGTEAFF. The CDR3 coding sequence is TGTGCCATCAGTGAGATGGGTACTGAAGCTTTCTTT.

This chain links TRBV9 with TRBJ1-1, with D maybe TRBD1 (5 bases). The germline V and J ends were trimmed by 4 bases and 4 bases, with 17 bases remaining between them. Germline-derived CDR1 and CDR2 are SGDLS and YYNGEE. This CDR3 region has 15 residues. CDR3 in DNA: TGTGCCAGCAGCCCGAGAGGGGATGGGGTCACTGAAGCTTTCTTT. Protein: CASSPRGDGVTEAFF.

This clonotype was recorded at least ten times. The chain recombines TRBV12-3 or TRBV12-4 with TRBJ2-5; D gene uncertain. This CDR3 has 14 residues. The V end lost 2 bases, the J end lost 0 bases, and 7 bases lay between the germline ends. Here the CDR3 reads CASSLSGYQETQYF. The CDR3 DNA follows: TGTGCCAGCAGTTTATCAGGCTACCAAGAGACCCAGTACTTC.

This clonotype was seen only a few times. A read error may account for a junction end that differs from germline. The rearrangement links TRBV7-7 to TRBJ2-3; D is uncertain. CDR3 length: 15 residues. Germline lookup yields CDR1 SSHAT and CDR2 FNYEAQ (reference sequence). The CDR3 DNA is TGTGCTAGCAGCTTAGGATTGGACAGCACAGATACGCAGTATTTT. It yields the protein CASSLGLDSTDTQYF.